The 15 T cell receptor beta chains below all came from one sample that was sequenced in a study of blood T cell repertoires in COVID-19. Assay used: immunoSEQ multiplex PCR; TCRdb lists only in-frame clones, some missing. This sample carries just over 60,000 clones, roughly 80% of them seen once, and the ten largest clones take approximately 18%. Sequencing input: peripheral blood. The receptors stem from a man in his 60s with acute or convalescent COVID-19.

The chain couples TRBV30 to TRBJ1-2, with 7 bases that match TRBD1. Per germline, CDR1 GTSNPN and CDR2 SVGIG (reference sequence). There are 11 residues in the CDR3. Germline trimming cut 5 bases from V and 8 bases from J; bases unmatched to any gene: 5. CDR3 sequence reads: CAWSNRGGYTF. The CDR3 DNA is TGTGCCTGGTCCAACAGGGGAGGCTACACCTTC.

The genes are TRBV19 and TRBJ1-4; D possibly corresponds to TRBD1 (6 bases). Germline assignment: CDR1 LNHDA and CDR2 SQIVND (reference sequence). The CDR3 has 16 residues. With 6 bases removed from V and 4 bases from J, the gap between germline ends came to 18 bases. CDR3 loop: CASSPVGGPVNEKLFF. CDR3 DNA sequence: TGTGCCAGTAGCCCCGTCGGGGGGCCGGTTAATGAAAAACTGTTTTTT.

This chain links TRBV7-2 with TRBJ2-1, with 10 nucleotides matching TRBD2. The germline gives CDR1 SGHTA, CDR2 FQGNSA. This CDR3 spans 16 amino acids. The V and J ends lost 0 bases and 6 bases, in that order; junction bases with no gene match: 5. The CDR3 nucleotides are TGTGCCAGCAGCTTAGCGCGAGCGGGAGGGCGCAATGAGCAGTTCTTC. Protein: CASSLARAGGRNEQFF.

The chain combines TRBV10-3 with TRBJ1-2, with a tentative D call TRBD1 (6 bases). Germline CDR1 ENHRY, CDR2 SYGVKD. The CDR3 is 15 amino acids. With 4 bases removed from V and 0 bases from J, the gap between germline ends came to 12 bases. The CDR3 region is CAISGRTVTNYGYTF. The CDR3 bases are TGTGCCATCAGTGGCCGGACAGTAACTAACTATGGCTACACCTTC.

The J gene is TRBJ2-2, the V gene TRBV2; D may be TRBD1 (5 bases). In germline, CDR1 is SNHLY, CDR2 FYNNEI. The V end was cut by 1 base, the J end by 7 bases, with 16 bases between. The CDR3 spans 16 residues. DNA for the CDR3: TGTGCCAGCAGTGAAGACACACAGGCCCAAGTCGGGGAGCTGTTTTTT. It encodes CASSEDTQAQVGELFF.

The sample holds one count of this clone. The V call is TRBV11-2, the J call TRBJ1-4; 9 bases line up with TRBD1. CDR1 is SGHAT, CDR2 FQNNGV, per germline. The CDR3 length is 15 residues. V dropped 9 bases and J dropped 3; count of bases not matched to a gene: 8. CDR3 residues: CASKRDRASNEKLFF. CDR3 nucleotide sequence: TGTGCCAGTAAACGGGACAGGGCCTCTAATGAAAAACTGTTTTTT.

The chain joins TRBV20-1 to TRBJ1-1; D remains unclear. Trimming took off 3 bases at V and 1 base at J, with 9 bases between the two ends. Per the germline V gene, CDR1 is DFQATT and CDR2 is SNEGSKA (reference sequence). This CDR3 contains 13 residues. CDR3 DNA sequence: TGCAGTGCTAGTTCGGGGAGGAACACTGAAGCTTTCTTT. The encoded protein is CSASSGRNTEAFF.

V is TRBV24-1 and J is TRBJ2-7; TRBD1 matches at 9 bases. With V trimmed by 9 bases and J by 1 base, 9 bases remained unmatched. This CDR3 contains 15 residues. Germline-derived CDR1 and CDR2 are KGHDR and SFDVKD. CDR3 bases: TGTGCCACCGGAACTTGGGGGACAGGGTCCTACGAGCAGTACTTC. It specifies CATGTWGTGSYEQYF.

This chain links TRBV24-1 with TRBJ2-2; possible D gene TRBD2, 5 bases. V was trimmed by 9 bases and J by 5 bases, leaving 15 bases between them. Germline loops: CDR1 KGHDR, CDR2 SFDVKD. CDR3 length equals 14 residues. The CDR3 sequence is CATRGLRGTGELFF. CDR3 DNA: TGTGCCACCCGAGGGCTCCGCGGGACCGGGGAGCTGTTTTTT.

The CDR3, as DNA: TGTGCCAGCACCCCCTCTCGGCAGGGTAATTCACCCCTCCACTTT. Protein sequence: CASTPSRQGNSPLHF. The genes are TRBV5-5 and TRBJ1-6, with a weak D call TRBD1 (5 bases). The V end was cut by 6 bases, the J end by 6 bases, with 16 bases between. The CDR3 runs 15 residues. The germline CDR1 and CDR2 sequences are SGHKS and YYEKEE (reference sequence). Supplemented by reference TRBV5-5 and TRBJ1-6, the full variable domain reads DAGVTQSPTHLIKTRGQQVTLRCSPISGHKSVSWYQQVLGQGPQFIFQYYEKEERGRGNFPDRFSARQFPNYSSELNVNALLLGDSALYLCASTPSRQGNSPLHFGNGTRLTVT.

V and J are TRBV7-9 and TRBJ2-7; D gene uncertain. V lost 1 base to trimming and J lost 1 base, with 5 bases between them. The CDR3 consists of 13 residues. Germline lookup yields CDR1 SEHNR and CDR2 FQNEAQ (reference sequence). The CDR3 region is CASSLVLSYEQYF. The CDR3 nucleotides are TGTGCCAGCAGCTTAGTTCTTTCCTACGAGCAGTACTTC.

This clone appeared a few times. V usage is TRBV7-9 and J usage is TRBJ2-7; D not certain. This CDR3 is 13 amino acids long. Germline V gene lookup returns CDR1 SEHNR and CDR2 FQNEAQ (reference sequence). Trimming cost V 3 bases and J 3 bases, with 9 bases left between them. CDR3 bases: TGTGCCAGCAGCTTTGGGCCAAACTACGAGCAGTACTTC. Translation gives CASSFGPNYEQYF.

This clone was observed a single time. The chain links TRBV15 to TRBJ1-5; the D gene is possibly TRBD1 (5 bases). Per the germline V gene, CDR1 is LNHNV and CDR2 is YYDKDF (reference sequence). The CDR3 length is 14 residues. The V end lost 0 bases, the J end lost 10 bases, and 13 bases lay between the germline ends. CDR3 DNA sequence: TGTGCCACCAGCAGAGATCGACAGTTCGAACCCCAGCATTTT. Translating it yields CATSRDRQFEPQHF.

This clone was seen once. This rearrangement joins TRBV7-9 to TRBJ1-5, with D tentatively TRBD1 (6 bases). Looked up from germline, CDR1 is SEHNR and CDR2 is FQNEAQ (reference sequence). CDR3 length: 13 residues. The V gene lost 5 bases and the J gene lost 5 bases, with 10 bases spanning the gap. DNA for the CDR3: TGTGCCAGCAGCCAGTACAGGGATCAGCCCCAGCATTTT. Amino acids: CASSQYRDQPQHF.

The J gene is TRBJ2-3, the V gene TRBV7-2; a weak D match, TRBD2 (7 bases). This CDR3 contains 15 residues. The germline V gene encodes CDR1 SGHTA and CDR2 FQGNSA. V was cut by 5 bases and J by 7 bases, with 19 bases left in between. Here the CDR3 reads CASSPGGGSTYTQYF. CDR3 nucleotides: TGTGCCAGCAGCCCTGGGGGCGGGAGTACATATACGCAGTATTTT.